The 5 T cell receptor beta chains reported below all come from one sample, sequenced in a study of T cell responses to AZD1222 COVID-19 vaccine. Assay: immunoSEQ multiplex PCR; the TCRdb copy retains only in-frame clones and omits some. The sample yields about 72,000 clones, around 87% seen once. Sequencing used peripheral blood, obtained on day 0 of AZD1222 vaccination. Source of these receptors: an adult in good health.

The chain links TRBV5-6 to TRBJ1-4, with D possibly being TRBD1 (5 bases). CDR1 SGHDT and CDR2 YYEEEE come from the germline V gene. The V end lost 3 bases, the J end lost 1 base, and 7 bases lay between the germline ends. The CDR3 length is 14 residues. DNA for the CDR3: TGTGCCAGCAGCTGGGGGGTAACTAATGAAAAACTGTTTTTT. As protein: CASSWGVTNEKLFF.

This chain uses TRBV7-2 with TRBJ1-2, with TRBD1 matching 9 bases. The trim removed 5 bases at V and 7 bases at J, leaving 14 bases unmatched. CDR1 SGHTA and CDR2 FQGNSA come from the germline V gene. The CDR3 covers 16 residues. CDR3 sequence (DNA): TGTGCCAGCAGCCCCAACCCACAGGGGGCCGGCTCTGGCTACACCTTC. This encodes CASSPNPQGAGSGYTF.

DNA of the CDR3: TGTGCCAGCAGTTACTACGTGAGCAACTCCTACAATGAGCAGTTCTTC. This translates into CASSYYVSNSYNEQFF. The gene calls are TRBV6-5 and TRBJ2-1; no reliable D call. V was clipped by 1 base and J by 0 bases, with 10 bases between them. The CDR3 loop spans 16 amino acids. Germline CDR1 and CDR2: MNHEY and SVGAGI.

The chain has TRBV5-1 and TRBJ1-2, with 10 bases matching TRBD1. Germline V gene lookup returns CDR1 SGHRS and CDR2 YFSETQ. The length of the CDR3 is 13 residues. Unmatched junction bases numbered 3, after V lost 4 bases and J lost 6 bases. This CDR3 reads CASSGQGGHGYTF. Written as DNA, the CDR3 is TGCGCCAGCAGCGGACAGGGGGGGCATGGCTACACCTTC.

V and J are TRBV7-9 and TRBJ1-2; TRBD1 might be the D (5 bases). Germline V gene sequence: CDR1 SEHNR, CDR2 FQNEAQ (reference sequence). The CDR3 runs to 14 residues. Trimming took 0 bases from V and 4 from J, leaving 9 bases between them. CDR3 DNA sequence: TGTGCCAGCAGCTTAGCAGGGACTGGCTATGGCTACACCTTC. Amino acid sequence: CASSLAGTGYGYTF.